This entry features one TCR beta chain sequence. What it recognizes is unknown. CDR1 is SGHRS, CDR2 YFSETQ, per germline. This CDR3 region has 17 residues. V lost 7 bases to trimming and J lost 0 bases; unmatched junction nucleotides: 14. This entry comes from a study of a mutant IDH1 vaccine in newly diagnosed glioma. Study details: Receipt of radiotherapy, temozolomide, or both preceded the study, and most received both.

Time point described: week 5, during vaccination. A 20-mer mutant IDH1 peptide at 300 ug was injected subcutaneously with topical imiquimod. In every donor, the tumor was a new WHO grade 3 or 4 IDH1-mutant, ATRX-lost astrocytoma. Some clones are missing from TCRdb's copy, which holds only in-frame ones; the method was immunoSEQ multiplex PCR. The top ten hold around 1.7% of the sample, which has about 42,000 clones, 70% to 90% seen once. The J gene is TRBJ2-3, the V gene TRBV5-1, with TRBD2 matching over 7 bases. Sequenced here: PBMCs, sampled from a glioma patient whose treatment included an IDH1 peptide vaccine. The sequence was obtained from a man aged 40-49 years with glioma. This CDR3 is CASGGGSGAASTDTQYF. Written as DNA, the CDR3 is TGCGCCAGCGGGGGGGGGTCAGGTGCGGCCAGCACAGATACGCAGTATTTT.